This note documents a single T cell receptor beta chain sequence. This record belongs to a study of early T cells in non-severe SARS-CoV-2 infection. Study in general: Whole-blood bulk RNA, unsorted, was sequenced, and chains were unpaired.

The library protocol tagged individual cDNA molecules with unique molecular identifiers. TCRdb analysed the 5' RACE reads with MiXCR anew, one entry per CDR3 protein. The data contain approximately 44,000 distinct CDR3 sequences, approximately 12% of them singletons. Germline assignment: CDR1 LNHDA and CDR2 SQIVND (reference sequence). The CDR3 consists of 15 residues. Trimming at V came to 4 bases and at J to 4 bases, leaving 9 bases not matched to a gene. V usage is TRBV19 and J usage is TRBJ2-5, with 7 bases identical to TRBD1. This receptor was taken from an adult who was a healthcare worker with PCR-confirmed SARS-CoV-2 infection or an uninfected control (not recorded which). The sample consisted of whole blood. In DNA form, the CDR3 reads TGTGCCAGTAGTACGGGACAGCTTGATCCAGAGACCCAGTACTTC. Its translation is CASSTGQLDPETQYF.